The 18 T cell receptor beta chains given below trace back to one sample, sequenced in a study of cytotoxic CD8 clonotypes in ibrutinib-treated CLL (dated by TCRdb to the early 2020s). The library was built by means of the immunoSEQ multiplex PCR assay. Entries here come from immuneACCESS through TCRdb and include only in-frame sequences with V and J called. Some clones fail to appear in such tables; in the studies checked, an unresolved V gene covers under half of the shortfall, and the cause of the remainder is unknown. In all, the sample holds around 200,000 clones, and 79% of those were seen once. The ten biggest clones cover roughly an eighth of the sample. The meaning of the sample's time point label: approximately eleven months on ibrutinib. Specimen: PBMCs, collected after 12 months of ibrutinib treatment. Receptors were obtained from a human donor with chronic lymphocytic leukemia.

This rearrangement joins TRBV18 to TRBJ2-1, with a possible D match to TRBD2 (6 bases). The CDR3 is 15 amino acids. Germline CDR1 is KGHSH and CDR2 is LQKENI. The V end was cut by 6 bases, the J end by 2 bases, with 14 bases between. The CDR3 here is CASSKWTTTYNEQFF. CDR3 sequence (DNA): TGTGCCAGCTCCAAGTGGACTACCACCTACAATGAGCAGTTCTTC. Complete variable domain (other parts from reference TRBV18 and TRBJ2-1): NAGVMQNPRHLVRRRGQEARLRCSPMKGHSHVYWYRQLPEEGLKFMVYLQKENIIDESGMPKERFSAEFPKEGPSILRIQQVVRGDSAAYFCASSKWTTTYNEQFFGPGTRLTVL.

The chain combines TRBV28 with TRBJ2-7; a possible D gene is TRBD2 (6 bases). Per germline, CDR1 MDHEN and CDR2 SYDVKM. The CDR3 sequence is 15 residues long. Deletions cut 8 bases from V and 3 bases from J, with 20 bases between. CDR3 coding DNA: TGTGCCAGCCAGGGCGGGGTTGGAACAGGCTACGAGCAGTACTTC. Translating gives CASQGGVGTGYEQYF.

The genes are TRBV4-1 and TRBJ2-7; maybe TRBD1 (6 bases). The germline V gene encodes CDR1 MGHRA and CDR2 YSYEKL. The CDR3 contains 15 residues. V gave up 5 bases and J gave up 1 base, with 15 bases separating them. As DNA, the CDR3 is TGCGCCAGCAGCGGTACAGGGTCCGGGTCCTACGAGCAGTACTTC. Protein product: CASSGTGSGSYEQYF.

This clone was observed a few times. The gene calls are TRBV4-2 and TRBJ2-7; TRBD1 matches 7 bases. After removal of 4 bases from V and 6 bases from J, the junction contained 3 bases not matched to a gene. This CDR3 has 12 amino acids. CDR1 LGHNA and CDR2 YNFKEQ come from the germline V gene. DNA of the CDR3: TGTGCCAGCAGCCCGACAGGGATCGAGCAGTACTTC. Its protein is CASSPTGIEQYF.

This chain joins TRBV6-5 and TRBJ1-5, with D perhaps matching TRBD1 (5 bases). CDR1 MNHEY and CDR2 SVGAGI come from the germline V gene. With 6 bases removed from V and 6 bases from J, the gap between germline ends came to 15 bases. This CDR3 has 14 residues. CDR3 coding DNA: TGTGCCAGCAGGGGGGAATCCGAGGGTCAGCCCCAGCATTTT. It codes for CASRGESEGQPQHF.

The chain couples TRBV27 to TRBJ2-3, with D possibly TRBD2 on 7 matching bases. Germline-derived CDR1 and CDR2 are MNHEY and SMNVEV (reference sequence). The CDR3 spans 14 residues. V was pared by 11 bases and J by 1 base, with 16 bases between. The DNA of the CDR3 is TGTGCCTCCACCCGCGGGGGCCGCACAGATACGCAGTATTTT. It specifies CASTRGGRTDTQYF.

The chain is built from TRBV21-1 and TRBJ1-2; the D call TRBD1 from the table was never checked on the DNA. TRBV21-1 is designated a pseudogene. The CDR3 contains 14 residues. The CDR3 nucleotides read TGTGCCAGCAGCGGACCCGGGACAGTCTATGGCTACACCTTC. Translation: CASSGPGTVYGYTF.

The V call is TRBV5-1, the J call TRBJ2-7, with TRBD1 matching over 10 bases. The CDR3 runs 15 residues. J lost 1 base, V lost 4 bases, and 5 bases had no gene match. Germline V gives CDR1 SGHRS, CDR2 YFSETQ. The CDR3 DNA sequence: TGCGCCAGCAGCCCGACAGGGGGCGATTCCTACGAGCAGTACTTC. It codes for CASSPTGGDSYEQYF.

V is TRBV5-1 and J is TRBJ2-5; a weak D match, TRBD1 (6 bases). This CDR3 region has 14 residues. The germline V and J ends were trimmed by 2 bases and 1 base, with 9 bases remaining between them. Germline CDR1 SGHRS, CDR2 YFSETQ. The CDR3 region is CASSFGQSQETQYF. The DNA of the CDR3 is TGCGCCAGCAGCTTTGGACAGAGCCAAGAGACCCAGTACTTC.

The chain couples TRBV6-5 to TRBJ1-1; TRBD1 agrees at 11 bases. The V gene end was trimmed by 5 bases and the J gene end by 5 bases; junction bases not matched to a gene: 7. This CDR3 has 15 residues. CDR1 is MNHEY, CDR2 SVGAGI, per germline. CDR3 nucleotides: TGTGCCAGCAGTGTAGGACAGGGGGCTGTTACTGAAGCTTTCTTT. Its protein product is CASSVGQGAVTEAFF.

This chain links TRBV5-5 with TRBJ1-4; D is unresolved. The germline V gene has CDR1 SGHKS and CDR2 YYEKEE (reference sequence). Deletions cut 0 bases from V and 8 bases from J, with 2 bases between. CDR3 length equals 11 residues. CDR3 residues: CASSLDEKLFF. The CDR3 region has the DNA TGTGCCAGCAGCTTGGACGAAAAACTGTTTTTT.

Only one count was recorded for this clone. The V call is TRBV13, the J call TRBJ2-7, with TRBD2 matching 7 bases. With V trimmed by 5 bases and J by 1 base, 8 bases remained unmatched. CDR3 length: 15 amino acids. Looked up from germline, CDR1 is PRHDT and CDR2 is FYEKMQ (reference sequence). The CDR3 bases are TGTGCCAGCAGCCTCCGGGGGGAGGGGTCCTACGAGCAGTACTTC. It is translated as CASSLRGEGSYEQYF.

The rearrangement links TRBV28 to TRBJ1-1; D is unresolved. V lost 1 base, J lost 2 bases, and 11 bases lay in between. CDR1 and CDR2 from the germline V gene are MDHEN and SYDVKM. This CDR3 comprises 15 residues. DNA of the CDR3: TGTGCCAGCAGTTTATATACCTATCTTAACACTGAAGCTTTCTTT. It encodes CASSLYTYLNTEAFF.

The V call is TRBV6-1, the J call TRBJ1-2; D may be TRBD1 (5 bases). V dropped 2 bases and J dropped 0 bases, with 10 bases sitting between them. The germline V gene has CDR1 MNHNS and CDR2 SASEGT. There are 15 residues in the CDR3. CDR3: CASSESMGANYGYTF. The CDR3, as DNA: TGTGCCAGCAGTGAAAGCATGGGGGCTAACTATGGCTACACCTTC.

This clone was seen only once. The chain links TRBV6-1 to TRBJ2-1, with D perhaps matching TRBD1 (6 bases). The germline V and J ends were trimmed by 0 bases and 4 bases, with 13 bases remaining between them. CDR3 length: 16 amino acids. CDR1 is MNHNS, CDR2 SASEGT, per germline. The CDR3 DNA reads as TGTGCCAGCAGTGAAGCGCCACAGGGAACATACAATGAGCAGTTCTTC. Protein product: CASSEAPQGTYNEQFF.

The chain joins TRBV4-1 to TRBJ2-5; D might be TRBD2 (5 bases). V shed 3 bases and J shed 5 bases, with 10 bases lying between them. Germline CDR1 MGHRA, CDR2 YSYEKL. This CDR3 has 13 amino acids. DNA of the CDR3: TGCGCCAGCAGCCAGGGAAGGAGGGAGACCCAGTACTTC. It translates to CASSQGRRETQYF.

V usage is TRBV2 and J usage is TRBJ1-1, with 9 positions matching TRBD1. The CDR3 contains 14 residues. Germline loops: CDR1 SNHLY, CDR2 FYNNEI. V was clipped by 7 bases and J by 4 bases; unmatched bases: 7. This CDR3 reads CASNSRQGGTEAFF. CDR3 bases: TGTGCCAGCAACTCGAGACAGGGGGGCACTGAAGCTTTCTTT.

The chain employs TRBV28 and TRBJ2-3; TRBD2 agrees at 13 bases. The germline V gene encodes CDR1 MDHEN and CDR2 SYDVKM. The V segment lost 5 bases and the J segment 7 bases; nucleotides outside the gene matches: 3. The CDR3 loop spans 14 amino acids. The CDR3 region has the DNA TGTGCCAGCAGTCCGGGACTAGCGGGATATACGCAGTATTTT. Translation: CASSPGLAGYTQYF. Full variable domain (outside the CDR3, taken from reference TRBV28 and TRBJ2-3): DVKVTQSSRYLVKRTGEKVFLECVQDMDHENMFWYRQDPGLGLRLIYFSYDVKMKEKGDIPEGYSVSREKKERFSLILESASTNQTSMYLCASSPGLAGYTQYFGPGTRLTVL.